A selection of T cell receptor beta chains follows, all from one sample in a study of OX40 agonist ivuxolimab in advanced cancers. The repertoire was sequenced with immunoSEQ multiplex PCR; TCRdb's copy has only in-frame clones and lacks some. Of about 58,000 clones in the sample, about 86% were seen once. The sample here was CD4+ or CD8+ T cells sorted from blood, taken in a trial of the OX40 agonist ivuxolimab. The receptors come from an adult with an advanced solid tumor such as melanoma, head and neck, liver or kidney cancer. Each CDR3 is given with its conserved first and last residue. Fields, in order: J gene, V gene, D gene, CDR3 length, clone size, CDR3 protein, CDR3 DNA. A D gene is named only where the DNA matches it firmly. Clone size is not always given. Where it is, it says once, few, many or a class for expanded clones.

TRBJ1-4 TRBV6-5 . 14 . CASGRTSPNEKLFF TGTGCCAGCGGAAGGACTTCCCCTAATGAAAAACTGTTTTTT
TRBJ1-2 TRBV5-8 . 13 . CASSKGLGYGYTF TGTGCCAGCAGCAAGGGTTTGGGCTATGGCTACACCTTC
TRBJ1-1 TRBV7-9 . 15 . CASRPGAGKFTEAFF TGTGCCAGCAGGCCTGGGGCGGGGAAATTTACTGAAGCTTTCTTT
TRBJ2-7 TRBV18 TRBD2 15 . CASSPPAGGPREQYF TGTGCCAGCTCACCACCGGCGGGGGGGCCACGGGAGCAGTACTTC
TRBJ2-2 TRBV4-2 TRBD2 18 . CASSHQFSGGAITGELFF TGTGCCAGCAGCCACCAATTTAGCGGGGGGGCCATCACCGGGGAGCTGTTTTTT
TRBJ2-5 TRBV15 . 14 . CATSRDRGQETQYF TGTGCCACCAGCAGAGATAGGGGACAAGAGACCCAGTACTTC
TRBJ1-3 TRBV5-1 TRBD1 19 . CASSSSYRGPNSLGNTIYF TGCGCCAGCAGCTCCAGCTACAGGGGGCCCAACAGTCTCGGAAACACCATATATTTT
TRBJ2-1 TRBV11-2 . 18 . CASSLRVTPLGIYNEQFF TGTGCCAGTAGCTTACGGGTTACTCCTCTGGGGATATACAATGAGCAGTTCTTC
TRBJ1-1 TRBV19 . 13 . CASSPRGNTEAFF TGTGCCAGTAGCCCCCGGGGGAACACTGAAGCTTTCTTT
TRBJ1-1 TRBV18 TRBD1 14 . CASSPLGTDSEAFF TGTGCCAGCTCACCATTGGGGACAGACTCTGAAGCTTTCTTT
TRBJ1-2 TRBV25-1 . 11 . CASSPGDGYTF TGTGCCAGCAGCCCGGGGGATGGCTACACCTTC
TRBJ1-6 TRBV5-1 TRBD1 14 . CASSRGQGDSPLHF TGCGCCAGCAGCCGGGGACAGGGCGATTCACCCCTCCACTTT
TRBJ2-7 TRBV18 TRBD1 15 . CASSPGTGGLGEQYF TGTGCCAGCTCACCTGGGACAGGTGGATTGGGCGAGCAGTACTTC
TRBJ2-2 TRBV19 . 12 . CASSWSTGELFF TGTGCCAGTAGTTGGAGCACCGGGGAGCTGTTTTTT
TRBJ2-1 TRBV6-5 . 13 . CASSYRFDAEQFF TGTGCCAGCAGTTATAGATTCGACGCTGAGCAGTTCTTC
TRBJ1-6 TRBV6-1 TRBD1 16 . CASSERDRPLNSPLHF TGTGCCAGCAGTGAAAGGGACAGGCCACTTAATTCACCCCTCCACTTT
TRBJ2-5 TRBV7-2 . 13 few CASSRGVVETQYF TGTGCCAGCAGCCGAGGGGTTGTAGAGACCCAGTACTTC
TRBJ2-2 TRBV5-1 . 17 . CARGNNPDRANTGELFF TGCGCCAGGGGGAATAATCCTGACAGAGCAAACACCGGGGAGCTGTTTTTT
TRBJ2-7 TRBV30 TRBD1 12 once CAYQTGGQEQYF TGTGCCTATCAGACAGGGGGTCAGGAGCAGTACTTC
TRBJ2-1 TRBV7-2 . 16 . CASSSQGPGSYNEQFF TGTGCCAGCAGCTCTCAAGGCCCAGGGTCCTACAATGAGCAGTTCTTC
TRBJ1-1 TRBV7-8 . 14 . CASRESSVNTEAFF TGTGCCAGCCGGGAATCCTCGGTGAACACTGAAGCTTTCTTT
TRBJ1-4 TRBV9 . 15 . CASSVGGYSNEKLFF TGTGCCAGCAGCGTAGGAGGCTATTCTAATGAAAAACTGTTTTTT
TRBJ1-6 TRBV7-2 . 13 . CASSTYTPFALHF TGTGCCAGCAGCACCTACACTCCCTTTGCCCTCCACTTT
TRBJ2-7 TRBV5-1 . 13 . CASSLFFSYEQYF TGCGCCAGCAGCTTGTTCTTTAGCTACGAGCAGTACTTC
TRBJ2-7 TRBV5-1 . 14 . CASSLWGSGVEQYF TGCGCCAGCAGCTTGTGGGGATCAGGCGTCGAGCAGTACTTC
TRBJ1-1 TRBV2 TRBD1 14 . CASTTTGDPPEAFF TGTGCCAGCACTACGACAGGGGATCCCCCTGAAGCTTTCTTT
TRBJ1-2 TRBV6-5 . 16 . CASSYWGSRADYGYTF TGTGCCAGCAGTTACTGGGGCAGCCGAGCGGACTATGGCTACACCTTC
TRBJ2-1 TRBV6-5 . 13 . CASSYSLGYEQFF TGTGCCAGCAGTTACTCGTTAGGCTATGAGCAGTTCTTC
TRBJ1-1 TRBV30 . 13 few CAWSVTGLTEAFF TGTGCCTGGAGTGTAACGGGACTAACTGAAGCTTTCTTT
TRBJ2-4 TRBV2 TRBD1 15 . CASLQQGAGENIQYF TGTGCCAGCCTTCAACAGGGGGCAGGCGAAAACATTCAGTACTTC
TRBJ1-1 TRBV7-2 . 13 . CASSSTRITEAFF TGTGCCAGCAGTTCCACACGGATCACTGAAGCTTTCTTT
TRBJ2-7 TRBV19 TRBD1 16 . CASSSDRGSKTYEQYF TGTGCCAGTAGTAGTGACAGGGGGAGTAAAACCTACGAGCAGTACTTC
TRBJ2-5 TRBV5-1 . 14 . CASSLAQLQETQYF TGCGCCAGCAGCTTGGCTCAACTCCAAGAGACCCAGTACTTC
TRBJ2-1 TRBV7-8 TRBD1 15 . CASRPRTGPRNEQFF TGTGCCAGCAGACCAAGGACAGGGCCTCGCAATGAGCAGTTCTTC
TRBJ1-2 TRBV5-6 . 16 . CASSLSGSLLGYGYTF TGTGCCAGCAGCCTAAGCGGGAGCCTCCTTGGCTATGGCTACACCTTC
TRBJ1-5 TRBV6-5 . 14 . CASSPRPVPQPQHF TGTGCCAGCAGCCCCAGGCCTGTGCCCCAGCCCCAGCATTTT
TRBJ1-5 TRBV5-1 TRBD1 13 . CASSTGGNQPQHF TGCGCCAGCTCCACAGGGGGCAATCAGCCCCAGCATTTT
TRBJ2-3 TRBV29-1 . 13 . CSVDSTSTDTQYF TGCAGCGTTGACTCAACTAGCACAGATACGCAGTATTTT
TRBJ1-6 TRBV19 . 14 . CASTPSSYNSPLHF TGTGCCAGTACCCCGAGCTCCTATAATTCACCCCTCCACTTT
TRBJ1-6 TRBV19 . 11 few CASRRNSPLHF TGTGCCAGCCGCCGCAATTCACCCCTCCACTTT
TRBJ2-7 TRBV14 TRBD1 15 . CASSHPDQGDYEQYF TGTGCCAGCAGCCACCCCGACCAGGGGGACTACGAGCAGTACTTC
TRBJ1-6 TRBV2 . 15 few CASSELGKQNSPLHF TGTGCCAGCAGTGAATTAGGGAAACAGAATTCACCCCTCCACTTT
TRBJ2-7 TRBV7-2 . 13 . CASSAHQGYEQYF TGTGCCAGCAGCGCCCATCAGGGGTACGAGCAGTACTTC
TRBJ2-7 TRBV10-1 . 16 . CASSEIRGARSYEQYF TGCGCCAGCAGTGAGATTCGCGGGGCCCGCTCCTACGAGCAGTACTTC
TRBJ2-5 TRBV6-1 TRBD1 15 . CASSWGPGQQETQYF TGTGCCAGCAGCTGGGGACCGGGACAGCAAGAGACCCAGTACTTC
TRBJ2-7 TRBV25-1 TRBD2 14 . CASRFSGGEREQYF TGTGCCAGCAGATTTAGCGGGGGTGAGAGGGAGCAGTACTTC
TRBJ1-6 TRBV9 TRBD1 16 . CASSVDPGQGSSPLHF TGTGCCAGCAGCGTAGATCCGGGACAGGGAAGTTCACCCCTCCACTTT
TRBJ2-5 TRBV7-9 . 15 . CASSLGGLKKETQYF TGTGCCAGCAGCTTAGGGGGTCTCAAGAAGGAGACCCAGTACTTC
TRBJ1-1 TRBV6-6 . 15 . CASSLTGNMNTEAFF TGTGCCAGCTCCCTGACAGGCAACATGAACACTGAAGCTTTCTTT
TRBJ1-2 TRBV5-1 . 15 . CASSGGPPGNYGYTF TGCGCCAGCAGCGGCGGCCCCCCCGGGAACTATGGCTACACCTTC
TRBJ1-4 TRBV6-1 . 15 . CASSPVQSNNEKLFF TGTGCCAGCAGTCCAGTCCAGTCAAATAATGAAAAACTGTTTTTT
TRBJ2-7 TRBV18 TRBD1 15 few CASSPMGDRAYEQYF TGTGCCAGCTCACCAATGGGGGACAGGGCCTACGAGCAGTACTTC
TRBJ2-3 TRBV18 . 16 . CASSPWGVRQGDTQYF TGTGCCAGCTCACCATGGGGGGTCAGGCAAGGGGATACGCAGTATTTT
TRBJ2-3 TRBV18 . 14 . CASSPLQGTDTQYF TGTGCCAGCTCACCTCTACAGGGCACAGATACGCAGTATTTT
TRBJ2-1 TRBV28 TRBD2 20 . CASSAPIGASGTGSYNEQFF TGTGCCAGCAGTGCTCCAATTGGGGCTAGCGGCACCGGGTCCTACAATGAGCAGTTCTTC
TRBJ1-4 TRBV7-2 . 16 . CASSLWGRATNEKLFF TGTGCCAGCAGCTTATGGGGCAGGGCAACTAATGAAAAACTGTTTTTT
TRBJ2-6 TRBV5-4 . 16 few CASSSTTVSGANVLTF TGTGCCAGCAGCTCCACCACAGTCTCTGGGGCCAACGTCCTGACTTTC
TRBJ2-7 TRBV9 . 15 . CASSVEWGSTYEQYF TGTGCCAGCAGCGTTGAATGGGGCAGTACCTACGAGCAGTACTTC
TRBJ2-5 TRBV1 . 17 . CTSSQLSSGGVVETQYF TGCACCAGCAGCCAACTGTCTAGCGGGGGGGTTGTGGAGACCCAGTACTTC